Below, 23 T cell receptor beta chains from the same sample are listed, as sequenced in a study of blood T cell repertoires in COVID-19. This table comes from immunoSEQ multiplex PCR, and its TCRdb copy is limited to in-frame clones, with some not included. The sample includes about 130,000 clones, approximately 74% of them seen just once. The specimen was peripheral blood. Receptor source: a man in his sixties with acute or convalescent COVID-19.

This clone turned up a few times. The CDR3 bases are TGTGCCAGCAGTTGGGGAGGACAGGGAAAGACCCAGTACTTC. The encoded protein is CASSWGGQGKTQYF. The chain is built from TRBV6-5 and TRBJ2-5, with 8 bases matching TRBD1. Germline V CDR1 and CDR2: MNHEY, SVGAGI. With V trimmed by 4 bases and J by 6 bases, 7 bases remained unmatched. CDR3 length: 14 residues.

Comments on this clone: Other DNA sequences within the sample encode an identical CDR3. The J gene is TRBJ1-5, the V gene TRBV3-1 (or the pseudogene TRBV3-2); 7 bases align to TRBD1. The V and J ends lost 6 bases and 4 bases, in that order; junction bases with no gene match: 6. This CDR3 comprises 14 residues. Germline loops: CDR1 LGHDT, CDR2 YNNKEL (reference sequence). CDR3 DNA: TGTGCCAGCAGTCTGGGACAGAGTAATCAGCCCCAGCATTTT. It codes for CASSLGQSNQPQHF.

The chain uses TRBV7-9 and TRBJ1-2; TRBD1 aligns across 8 bases. The CDR3 is 16 residues long. Germline CDR1 reads SEHNR; CDR2 reads FQNEAQ (reference sequence). V lost 5 bases, J lost 4 bases, and 12 bases stayed unmatched. CDR3 nucleotides: TGTGCCAGCAGCCTACAACGTCCAGGGGGCGGCTATGGCTACACCTTC. This translates into CASSLQRPGGGYGYTF.

The chain carries TRBV6-5 and TRBJ1-6, with 7 positions matching TRBD1. CDR3 length: 15 residues. With 0 bases clipped from V and 8 bases from J, the junction kept 4 bases outside the gene matches. In germline, CDR1 is MNHEY, CDR2 SVGAGI. The CDR3 here is CASSYSGRGDSPLHF. CDR3 DNA sequence: TGTGCCAGCAGTTACTCTGGCAGGGGGGATTCACCCCTCCACTTT.

The chain joins TRBV13 to TRBJ1-2; a possible D gene is TRBD1 (5 bases). Germline V gene lookup returns CDR1 PRHDT and CDR2 FYEKMQ (reference sequence). The length of the CDR3 is 12 residues. The V and J ends lost 4 bases and 4 bases respectively, with 7 bases between them. CDR3 protein: CASSSTVYGYTF. The DNA for the CDR3 is TGTGCCAGCAGCTCGACAGTCTATGGCTACACCTTC.

This chain joins TRBV29-1 and TRBJ2-3, with 9 bases that match TRBD2. Losses at the gene ends were 3 bases for V and 8 bases for J; bases not matched to a gene: 12. This CDR3 is built from 15 residues. Germline V gene data show CDR1 as SQVTM and CDR2 as ANQGSEA. Here the CDR3 reads CSVENSGGPGGTQYF. The DNA of the CDR3 is TGCAGCGTTGAGAATAGCGGGGGCCCGGGAGGTACGCAGTATTTT.

This clone appeared a few times. The chain has TRBV5-1 and TRBJ1-2; the match to TRBD1 covers 10 bases. Trimming removed 0 bases from V and 8 bases from J; junction bases left unmatched: 7. The CDR3 consists of 15 residues. Germline V gene lookup returns CDR1 SGHRS and CDR2 YFSETQ. The CDR3 here is CASSLGTGGSRGYTF. CDR3 nucleotides: TGCGCCAGCAGCTTGGGGACAGGGGGATCTCGGGGCTACACCTTC.

The chain combines TRBV7-9 with TRBJ1-1, with D perhaps TRBD1 (5 bases). Trimming left V 3 bases short and J 5 bases short, with 16 bases between. Per germline, CDR1 SEHNR and CDR2 FQNEAQ (reference sequence). CDR3 length equals 15 residues. The CDR3 coding sequence is TGTGCCAGCAGCTTTGACCAGGGCAGGGCAACTGAAGCTTTCTTT. This translates into CASSFDQGRATEAFF.

The rearrangement uses TRBV7-9 and TRBJ1-1, with D perhaps TRBD1 (6 bases). V was shortened by 10 bases and J by 3 bases, with 15 bases between the two germline ends. The CDR3 extends over 13 amino acids. The V gene's germline CDR1 is SEHNR and CDR2 FQNEAQ (reference sequence). DNA for the CDR3: TGTGCCACAACATACAGGGTAGACACTGAAGCTTTCTTT. Amino acids: CATTYRVDTEAFF.

This clone was seen only once. The chain links TRBV7-9 to TRBJ2-3; perhaps TRBD2 as D (5 bases). This CDR3 has 14 residues. Germline V gene sequence: CDR1 SEHNR, CDR2 FQNEAQ (reference sequence). V was clipped by 2 bases and J by 6 bases, with 12 bases between them. The CDR3 is CASSLSGSWDTQYF. In nucleotides, the CDR3 is TGTGCCAGCAGCTTATCGGGGAGTTGGGATACGCAGTATTTT.

The chain joins TRBV6-5 to TRBJ1-1; no definite D call. The CDR3 runs to 12 residues. V was cut by 6 bases and J by 8 bases, with 13 bases left in between. The germline CDR1 and CDR2 sequences are MNHEY and SVGAGI. The CDR3 DNA sequence: TGTGCCAGCAGGGTTGGTAGAGGCGAAGCTTTCTTT. Translation: CASRVGRGEAFF.

V usage is TRBV23-1 and J usage is TRBJ1-1; D unresolved. TRBV23-1 is recorded as an ORF, its role being uncertain. CDR3 length: 13 residues. With 3 bases removed from V and 0 bases from J, the gap between germline ends came to 5 bases. In nucleotides, the CDR3 is TGCGCCAGCAGTCAGGCCATGAACACTGAAGCTTTCTTT. As protein: CASSQAMNTEAFF.

This clone was recorded only once. The rearrangement links TRBV29-1 to TRBJ2-1, with D perhaps TRBD2 (5 bases). V was clipped by 2 bases and J by 0 bases, with 8 bases between them. The CDR3 totals 14 residues. The germline V gene encodes CDR1 SQVTM and CDR2 ANQGSEA. The CDR3 DNA follows: TGCAGCGTTGAAACCCGGGGCTCCTACAATGAGCAGTTCTTC. Protein: CSVETRGSYNEQFF.

The V and J genes are TRBV2 and TRBJ2-3; 7 positions match TRBD2. Germline CDR1 is SNHLY and CDR2 is FYNNEI. V was pared by 4 bases and J by 8 bases, with 15 bases of the junction left unmatched. This CDR3 spans 16 amino acids. CDR3 region: CASSGISGSGGGTQYF. The CDR3 coding sequence is TGTGCCAGCAGTGGGATTAGCGGTTCGGGAGGAGGTACGCAGTATTTT. Together with reference TRBV2 and TRBJ2-3, the CDR3 gives the full variable domain: EPEVTQTPSHQVTQMGQEVILRCVPISNHLYFYWYRQILGQKVEFLVSFYNNEISEKSEIFDDQFSVERPDGSNFTLKIRSTKLEDSAMYFCASSGISGSGGGTQYFGPGTRLTVL.

V usage is TRBV4-2 and J usage is TRBJ1-1; D is perhaps TRBD1 (5 bases). The ends were cut back, 5 bases at V and 5 bases at J, with 18 bases in the middle. The CDR3 consists of 15 residues. CDR1 and CDR2 from the germline V gene are LGHNA and YNFKEQ. This CDR3 reads CASSIPGEGRTEAFF. The DNA for the CDR3 is TGTGCCAGCAGCATCCCAGGTGAGGGGAGGACTGAAGCTTTCTTT.

The chain has TRBV2 and TRBJ1-6, with D possibly matching TRBD1 (6 bases). V lost 7 bases and J lost 6, with 16 bases in between. There are 15 residues in the CDR3. The V gene's germline CDR1 is SNHLY and CDR2 FYNNEI. As DNA, the CDR3 is TGTGCCAGCAAAATTACGGACAGCGGTAATTCACCCCTCCACTTT. This encodes CASKITDSGNSPLHF. The entire variable domain, with the rest obtained from reference TRBV2 and TRBJ1-6, is as follows: EPEVTQTPSHQVTQMGQEVILRCVPISNHLYFYWYRQILGQKVEFLVSFYNNEISEKSEIFDDQFSVERPDGSNFTLKIRSTKLEDSAMYFCASKITDSGNSPLHFGNGTRLTVT.

The V call is TRBV7-9, the J call TRBJ2-1, with 13 bases that match TRBD2. V lost 0 bases to trimming and J lost 8 bases; unmatched junction nucleotides: 7. The V gene's germline CDR1 is SEHNR and CDR2 FQNEAQ (reference sequence). There are 17 residues in the CDR3. The CDR3 sequence is CASSLAVTSGRVYEQFF. The CDR3 region has the DNA TGTGCCAGCAGCTTAGCGGTAACTAGCGGGAGGGTCTATGAGCAGTTCTTC.

There are a few counts of this clone. The chain has TRBV7-3 and TRBJ2-7; 8 positions agree with TRBD2. With V trimmed by 5 bases and J by 0 bases, 6 bases remained unmatched. This CDR3 comprises 15 residues. CDR1 and CDR2 (germline): SGHTA, FQGTGA. The CDR3 protein is CASSLSGGNSYEQYF. CDR3 DNA sequence: TGTGCCAGCAGCCTGAGCGGGGGTAACTCCTACGAGCAGTACTTC.

CDR3 region: CASSRQGQNTGELFF. DNA of the CDR3: TGTGCCAGCAGCCGACAGGGTCAGAACACCGGGGAGCTGTTTTTT. V and J are TRBV7-3 and TRBJ2-2; 7 bases fit TRBD1. Germline V gives CDR1 SGHTA, CDR2 FQGTGA. The CDR3 extends over 15 amino acids. Trimming cost V 5 bases and J 1 base; bases outside gene matches: 4.

V gene TRBV3-1 (or the pseudogene TRBV3-2) combines with J gene TRBJ1-1; the D gene is possibly TRBD1 (6 bases). The V end lost 0 bases, the J end lost 4 bases, and 12 bases lay between the germline ends. The V gene's germline CDR1 is LGHDT and CDR2 YNNKEL (reference sequence). This CDR3 has 15 residues. CDR3 region: CASSQEAGVITEAFF. DNA of the CDR3: TGTGCCAGCAGCCAAGAAGCAGGGGTTATCACTGAAGCTTTCTTT.

This chain links TRBV7-8 with TRBJ2-7; 7 bases match TRBD1. This CDR3 comprises 15 residues. In germline, CDR1 is SGHVS, CDR2 FQNEAQ. Unmatched junction bases numbered 11, after V lost 5 bases and J lost 4 bases. This chain's CDR3 is CASSAWDSLLYEQYF. In DNA, the CDR3 is TGTGCCAGCAGCGCATGGGACAGTCTCCTTTACGAGCAGTACTTC.

The V and J genes are TRBV4-2 and TRBJ1-2; D ambiguous. V shed 0 bases and J shed 4 bases, with 12 bases lying between them. The CDR3 extends over 15 amino acids. CDR1 is LGHNA and CDR2 is YNFKEQ in the germline V gene. The CDR3 DNA reads TGTGCCAGCAGCCAAGAGCAAATGGGAGTCTATGGCTACACCTTC. This encodes CASSQEQMGVYGYTF.

This clone was found a few times. The chain has TRBV27 and TRBJ1-2; D may be TRBD1 (5 bases). The CDR3 contains 15 residues. Germline lookup yields CDR1 MNHEY and CDR2 SMNVEV (reference sequence). V was pared by 1 base and J by 2 bases, with 11 bases between. The CDR3 sequence: CASSLYQGRNYGYTF. The CDR3 DNA reads as TGTGCCAGCAGTTTATATCAGGGAAGGAACTATGGCTACACCTTC.